This T cell receptor beta chain is drawn from a study of OX40 agonist ivuxolimab in advanced cancers. Looking at the study overall: Clinicians treated patients with ivuxolimab, an agonistic anti-OX40 (CD134) antibody. Three individuals attained partial responses, comprising one hepatocellular carcinoma case and two cutaneous melanoma cases.

Study-wide results and limits: In the expanded peripheral T cells, antigen specificity was never determined.

Germline CDR1 and CDR2: MNHNS and SASEGT. This CDR3 is 12 amino acids long. V was clipped by 11 bases and J by 7 bases; unmatched bases: 10. Sequenced by immunoSEQ multiplex PCR; TCRdb stores in-frame clones only, minus some. The data show over 55,000 clones, roughly 87% seen once. Points on this clone: What it binds is not known.

This receptor was obtained from an adult with an advanced solid tumor such as melanoma, head and neck, liver or kidney cancer. The chain couples TRBV6-1 to TRBJ1-1, with 7 positions matching TRBD1. Sequenced material: CD4+ or CD8+ T cells sorted from blood, taken in a trial of the OX40 agonist ivuxolimab. The CDR3 sequence: CASTGAFIEAFF. CDR3 nucleotides: TGTGCCTCTACAGGGGCGTTTATTGAAGCTTTCTTT.